Listed here are 21 T cell receptor beta chains from one sample, sequenced in a study of blood T cell repertoires in COVID-19. The table came from immunoSEQ multiplex PCR; TCRdb's copy has only in-frame clones and leaves some out. The sample shows roughly 72,000 clones, almost 90% of them seen only once. Sequencing was done on a sample of peripheral blood. These receptors were obtained from a human donor in a cohort sampled during active COVID-19.

This chain joins TRBV3-1 (or the pseudogene TRBV3-2) and TRBJ2-7; TRBD2 agrees at 8 bases. V was clipped by 3 bases and J by 3 bases; unmatched bases: 4. Germline assignment: CDR1 LGHDT and CDR2 YNNKEL (reference sequence). This CDR3 has 14 amino acids. The CDR3 region is CASSQGLGYYEQYF. In nucleotides, the CDR3 is TGTGCCAGCAGCCAGGGACTAGGGTACTACGAGCAGTACTTC.

V usage is TRBV5-1 and J usage is TRBJ2-7; 10 bases are a match to TRBD2. The V gene end was trimmed by 5 bases and the J gene end by 5 bases; junction bases not matched to a gene: 10. The CDR3 is 15 amino acids. Germline CDR1 is SGHRS and CDR2 is YFSETQ. The CDR3 nucleotides read TGCGCCAGCAGACCACCATCTCTAGCGGGAGACGAGCAGTACTTC. Residues: CASRPPSLAGDEQYF.

This chain links TRBV19 with TRBJ1-1; no clear D. Germline V CDR1 and CDR2: LNHDA, SQIVND (reference sequence). Trimming left V 7 bases short and J 0 bases short, with 9 bases between. The CDR3 contains 13 residues. CDR3 bases: TGTGCCAGTATAGGAGCTATGAACACTGAAGCTTTCTTT. Protein product: CASIGAMNTEAFF. Full variable domain (rest looked up from reference TRBV19 and TRBJ1-1): DGGITQSPKYLFRKEGQNVTLSCEQNLNHDAMYWYRQDPGQGLRLIYYSQIVNDFQKGDIAEGYSVSREKKESFPLTVTSAQKNPTAFYLCASIGAMNTEAFFGQGTRLTVV.

V usage is TRBV6-2 or TRBV6-3 and J usage is TRBJ1-2; maybe TRBD1 (6 bases). Germline V CDR1 and CDR2: MNHEY, SVGEGT. CDR3 size: 15 residues. Trimming cost V 6 bases and J 8 bases, with 22 bases left between them. This CDR3 reads CASRPMGRGSYGYTF. The CDR3 bases are TGTGCCAGCAGACCTATGGGCAGGGGTTCGTACGGCTACACCTTC.

CDR3 sequence: CASSTPGSREQYF. The CDR3 nucleotides read TGTGCCAGTAGTACTCCGGGATCTCGGGAGCAGTACTTC. This rearrangement joins TRBV19 to TRBJ2-7, with D perhaps matching TRBD2 (5 bases). CDR3 length: 13 residues. Trimming stripped 4 bases from V and 7 bases from J, with 14 bases between. Germline V lookup: CDR1 LNHDA, CDR2 SQIVND (reference sequence).

Only one count was recorded for this clone. V gene TRBV6-5 combines with J gene TRBJ1-2; a possible D gene is TRBD1 (6 bases). Germline CDR1 reads MNHEY; CDR2 reads SVGAGI. The germline V and J ends were trimmed by 0 bases and 4 bases, with 15 bases remaining between them. This CDR3 has 16 residues. CDR3 sequence (DNA): TGTGCCAGCAGTTACTCGAGTCAGGGGAGAACCTATGGCTACACCTTC. Residues: CASSYSSQGRTYGYTF.

The chain employs TRBV10-3 and TRBJ2-7; no clear D gene. The CDR3 contains 13 residues. V was shortened by 6 bases and J by 1 base, with 10 bases between the two germline ends. The germline gives CDR1 ENHRY, CDR2 SYGVKD. The CDR3 DNA reads as TGTGCCATCAGCAACACAGATTCCTACGAGCAGTACTTC. Its translation is CAISNTDSYEQYF.

The chain uses TRBV6-2 or TRBV6-3 and TRBJ2-2; tentatively, D is TRBD2 (5 bases). Trimming cost V 2 bases and J 3 bases, with 13 bases left between them. Germline CDR1 is MNHEY and CDR2 is SVGEGT. The CDR3 is 16 amino acids. CDR3 loop: CASSYRGSGYTGELFF. CDR3 nucleotides: TGTGCCAGCAGTTACAGAGGGTCGGGGTACACCGGGGAGCTGTTTTTT.

The chain is built from TRBV5-8 and TRBJ1-6; D remains ambiguous. The CDR3 is 12 amino acids. The germline V and J ends were trimmed by 4 bases and 7 bases, with 6 bases remaining between them. CDR1 is SGHTS, CDR2 YDEGEE, per germline. The CDR3 DNA follows: TGTGCCAGCAGCCTTGTGAATTCACCCCTCCACTTT. Translation: CASSLVNSPLHF.

The CDR3 is CASTSVPPSGGVNEQFF. In nucleotides, the CDR3 is TGTGCCAGTACTTCCGTCCCGCCTAGCGGGGGGGTCAATGAGCAGTTCTTC. The chain recombines TRBV19 with TRBJ2-1, with TRBD2 matching 12 bases. Germline values: CDR1 LNHDA, CDR2 SQIVND (reference sequence). V gave up 7 bases and J gave up 6 bases; unmatched junction bases: 13. CDR3 size: 17 residues.

V usage is TRBV30 and J usage is TRBJ2-7; TRBD1 matches at 9 bases. Looked up from germline, CDR1 is GTSNPN and CDR2 is SVGIG (reference sequence). The CDR3 has 14 residues. The V segment lost 0 bases and the J segment 2 bases; nucleotides outside the gene matches: 2. In DNA form, the CDR3 reads TGTGCCTGGAGTGTACGACAGGGGGCCTACGAGCAGTACTTC. This sequence encodes CAWSVRQGAYEQYF.

V usage is TRBV7-2 and J usage is TRBJ2-1; TRBD1 might be the D (6 bases). The length of the CDR3 is 13 residues. Germline loops: CDR1 SGHTA, CDR2 FQGNSA. V lost 6 bases and J lost 8, with 14 bases in between. This CDR3 reads CASRQGSTDEQFF. For the CDR3, the DNA is TGTGCCAGCAGACAGGGATCGACCGATGAGCAGTTCTTC.

This chain joins TRBV5-6 and TRBJ2-3; TRBD2 matches at 10 bases. The germline V gene has CDR1 SGHDT and CDR2 YYEEEE. Trimming took 8 bases from V and 1 from J; bases not matched to a gene: 1. The CDR3 sequence is 13 residues long. The CDR3: CASGTSGTDTQYF. The CDR3 coding sequence is TGTGCCAGTGGGACTAGCGGCACAGATACGCAGTATTTT.

The chain uses TRBV30 and TRBJ2-1; tentative D call: TRBD1 (6 bases). The V and J ends lost 0 bases and 14 bases respectively, with 14 bases between them. This CDR3 region has 12 residues. The germline V gene has CDR1 GTSNPN and CDR2 SVGIG (reference sequence). Written as DNA, the CDR3 is TGTGCCTGGAGTGTGAGGGGGACGGACAAGTTCTTC. Protein sequence: CAWSVRGTDKFF.

The CDR3 DNA follows: TGTGCCAGCAGCTTAACTGGGAGGGGGGTCAATGAGCAGTTCTTC. This encodes CASSLTGRGVNEQFF. The V and J genes are TRBV5-4 and TRBJ2-1; tentative D call: TRBD2 (7 bases). The CDR3 loop spans 15 amino acids. V shed 2 bases and J shed 6 bases, with 15 bases lying between them. Germline CDR1 and CDR2: SGHNT and YYREEE (reference sequence).

The chain carries TRBV5-4 and TRBJ2-2; 9 bases match TRBD1. After removal of 4 bases from V and 6 bases from J, the junction contained 7 bases not matched to a gene. Germline values: CDR1 SGHNT, CDR2 YYREEE (reference sequence). The CDR3 sequence is 15 residues long. The CDR3 DNA follows: TGTGCCAGCAGCCTGGGGGACAGGGAACCCGGGGAGCTGTTTTTT. It is translated as CASSLGDREPGELFF. Full variable domain (outside the CDR3, taken from reference TRBV5-4 and TRBJ2-2): ETGVTQSPTHLIKTRGQQVTLRCSSQSGHNTVSWYQQALGQGPQFIFQYYREEENGRGNFPPRFSGLQFPNYSSELNVNALELDDSALYLCASSLGDREPGELFFGEGSRLTVL.

The gene calls are TRBV14 and TRBJ1-6, with D perhaps TRBD1 (6 bases). Germline CDR1 and CDR2: SGHDN and FVKESK. The CDR3 sequence is 17 residues long. Trimming pared 5 bases from V and 5 bases from J, leaving 19 bases between. This CDR3 reads CASSGITRGGDNSPLHF. CDR3 DNA: TGTGCCAGCAGCGGGATAACGAGGGGGGGAGATAATTCACCCCTCCACTTT.

The CDR3 reads CASSGRGPNTEAFF. CDR3 sequence (DNA): TGTGCCAGCAGTGGCAGGGGTCCGAACACTGAAGCTTTCTTT. The rearrangement links TRBV27 to TRBJ1-1, with a tentative D call TRBD1 (6 bases). Trimming removed 5 bases at V and 1 base at J, with 11 bases between. Per germline, CDR1 MNHEY and CDR2 SMNVEV (reference sequence). The CDR3 sequence is 14 residues long.

This clone was seen a single time. The V call is TRBV28, the J call TRBJ1-2; 8 bases line up with TRBD1. The CDR3 contains 12 residues. Trimming took 5 bases from V and 7 from J; bases not matched to a gene: 3. From germline, CDR1 is MDHEN and CDR2 SYDVKM. Here the CDR3 reads CASSRTGLGYTF. The CDR3 DNA is TGTGCCAGCAGTAGGACAGGGCTTGGCTACACCTTC.

The rearrangement links TRBV12-3 or TRBV12-4 to TRBJ2-5; D not certain. The V end was cut by 2 bases, the J end by 5 bases, with 6 bases between. There are 12 residues in the CDR3. CDR3 DNA: TGTGCCAGCAGTTTAACACCCGAGACCCAGTACTTC. It yields the protein CASSLTPETQYF.

The chain has TRBV27 and TRBJ1-6, with no clear D. Germline CDR1 and CDR2: MNHEY and SMNVEV (reference sequence). The CDR3 length is 15 residues. V dropped 3 bases and J dropped 3 bases, with 9 bases sitting between them. In nucleotides, the CDR3 is TGTGCCAGCAGTTTTGCGGGTGACTATAATTCACCCCTCCACTTT. Translating gives CASSFAGDYNSPLHF.